The 27 T cell receptor beta chains listed next were all sequenced from one sample in a study of T cell repertoires in aging, cancer and after chemotherapy. TRB rearrangements spanning V, D and J were amplified using mixed TRB-A/B primers. Each CDR3 protein is one row after TCRdb ran MiXCR on the multiplex PCR reads. The data show more than 8,000 distinct CDR3 sequences, roughly 25% seen once. Peripheral blood genomic DNA, not sorted cells or RNA, was the template. The sequencing input was blood. Receptors were obtained from a human donor with a blood cancer.

This clonotype is termed medium-sized. This chain connects TRBV6-5 to TRBJ1-1; D perhaps matches TRBD1 (5 bases). Germline CDR1 and CDR2: MNHEY and SVGAGI. The V end was cut by 6 bases, the J end by 1 base, with 15 bases between. The CDR3 loop spans 15 amino acids. The CDR3 sequence is CASSWEGKTNTEAFF. The CDR3, as DNA: TGTGCCAGCAGCTGGGAGGGGAAGACGAACACTGAAGCTTTCTTT.

This chain connects TRBV20-1 to TRBJ2-7; weak D call: TRBD1 (6 bases). This CDR3 comprises 14 residues. Trimming took 4 bases from V and 2 from J, leaving 15 bases between them. Germline loops: CDR1 DFQATT, CDR2 SNEGSKA (reference sequence). The CDR3 DNA is TGCAGTGCTATCCAGGGGAGAAGGGCCTACGAGCAGTACTTC. Its protein product is CSAIQGRRAYEQYF.

The chain uses TRBV28 and TRBJ2-1; 7 bases are a match to TRBD2. Trimming cost V 8 bases and J 4 bases; bases outside gene matches: 11. The CDR3 length is 15 residues. Germline V lookup: CDR1 MDHEN, CDR2 SYDVKM. The CDR3 loop reads CASLSSGFAYNEQFF. The CDR3 bases are TGTGCCAGCTTGTCTAGCGGCTTTGCTTACAATGAGCAGTTCTTC.

The chain recombines TRBV20-1 with TRBJ2-7, with D possibly matching TRBD1 (5 bases). V was clipped by 3 bases and J by 6 bases, with 12 bases between them. The CDR3 contains 12 residues. Germline V gives CDR1 DFQATT, CDR2 SNEGSKA (reference sequence). CDR3 bases: TGCAGTGCTAGCACAGGTATCTGCGAGCAGTACTTC. This translates into CSASTGICEQYF.

By frequency in the sample, this clonotype is medium-sized. The chain has TRBV19 and TRBJ1-1; unclear D gene. The CDR3 consists of 14 residues. In germline, CDR1 is LNHDA, CDR2 SQIVND (reference sequence). V gave up 10 bases and J gave up 1 base, with 16 bases separating them. CDR3 nucleotide sequence: TGTGCCACCCTCAGCGGGCTGAGGAACACTGAAGCTTTCTTT. This gives the protein CATLSGLRNTEAFF.

This clonotype appeared a few times. The rearrangement joins TRBV6-2 or TRBV6-3 to TRBJ2-7; 9 bases agree with TRBD1. CDR3 length equals 18 residues. V was pared by 5 bases and J by 4 bases, with 18 bases of the junction left unmatched. Germline CDR1 is MNHEY and CDR2 is SVGEGT. In nucleotides, the CDR3 is TGTGCCAGCAGTGACCGGGACAGGGAGTTCCCTCCAACATACGAGCAGTACTTC. This sequence encodes CASSDRDREFPPTYEQYF.

This rearrangement joins TRBV19 to TRBJ2-5; 12 bases line up with TRBD1. The germline CDR1 and CDR2 sequences are LNHDA and SQIVND (reference sequence). The J segment lost 0 bases and the V segment lost 9 bases, leaving 14 bases of the junction unmatched. The CDR3 runs 18 residues. The CDR3 region has the DNA TGTGCCAGCAGCCGATCTGTCGGGACAGGGGGCCACCAAGAGACCCAGTACTTC. Its protein product is CASSRSVGTGGHQETQYF.

This clonotype is termed medium-sized. V and J are TRBV6-5 and TRBJ1-6; 8 bases match TRBD1. This CDR3 has 15 residues. J lost 5 bases, V lost 4 bases, and 4 bases had no gene match. Germline V gene data show CDR1 as MNHEY and CDR2 as SVGAGI. CDR3 sequence: CASSSRDRNNSPLHF. The CDR3 region has the DNA TGTGCCAGCAGTTCCCGGGACAGGAATAATTCACCCCTCCACTTT.

Judged by abundance, this clonotype is medium-sized (0.01 to 0.1%). The CDR3 spells CASTPLGNTEAFF. For the CDR3, the DNA is TGTGCCAGCACCCCCCTAGGGAACACTGAAGCTTTCTTT. The chain recombines TRBV27 with TRBJ1-1, with D hard to call. Looked up from germline, CDR1 is MNHEY and CDR2 is SMNVEV (reference sequence). V dropped 7 bases and J dropped 1 base, with 10 bases sitting between them. The CDR3 is 13 amino acids.

This clonotype was seen a handful of times. The chain recombines TRBV12-3 or TRBV12-4 with TRBJ2-5; no clear D. V lost 6 bases and J lost 3, with 11 bases in between. The CDR3 extends over 13 amino acids. The DNA for the CDR3 is TGTGCCAGCAGCACCCAAGCGAAAGAGACCCAGTACTTC. It specifies CASSTQAKETQYF.

This clonotype rates as medium-sized. V usage is TRBV30 and J usage is TRBJ2-2; 7 bases align to TRBD1. The length of the CDR3 is 15 residues. Germline V gene lookup returns CDR1 GTSNPN and CDR2 SVGIG (reference sequence). Trimming took 5 bases from V and 3 from J; bases not matched to a gene: 9. CDR3 DNA: TGTGCCTGGCGTAAAAGTGACAGGGACACCGGGGAGCTGTTTTTT. This sequence encodes CAWRKSDRDTGELFF.

By share, this clonotype counts as medium-sized. This CDR3 reads CASSTYVQETQYF. For the CDR3, the DNA is TGTGCCAGTAGTACCTACGTTCAAGAGACCCAGTACTTC. The chain recombines TRBV19 with TRBJ2-5; D gene unclear. Germline CDR1 reads LNHDA; CDR2 reads SQIVND (reference sequence). This CDR3 has 13 residues. With 4 bases removed from V and 2 bases from J, the gap between germline ends came to 8 bases. Full variable domain (missing parts from reference TRBV19 and TRBJ2-5): DGGITQSPKYLFRKEGQNVTLSCEQNLNHDAMYWYRQDPGQGLRLIYYSQIVNDFQKGDIAEGYSVSREKKESFPLTVTSAQKNPTAFYLCASSTYVQETQYFGPGTRLLVL.

The V and J genes are TRBV20-1 and TRBJ2-1; 10 bases fit TRBD2. V gave up 1 base and J gave up 7 bases; unmatched junction bases: 13. The CDR3 is 17 residues long. CDR1 and CDR2 (germline): DFQATT, SNEGSKA (reference sequence). The CDR3 DNA follows: TGCAGTGCTAGAGTCCCTGCAGCGGGAGGGCCAGGTAATGAGCAGTTCTTC. Its protein product is CSARVPAAGGPGNEQFF.

This clonotype was detected only a few times. CDR3 nucleotide sequence: TGTGCCAGCAGTTTCCGAGGGACGGATTACACTGAAGCTTTCTTT. Amino acids: CASSFRGTDYTEAFF. This chain connects TRBV6-2 or TRBV6-3 to TRBJ1-1; D may be TRBD1 (5 bases). Trimming cost V 4 bases and J 3 bases, with 15 bases left between them. Germline V gene data show CDR1 as MNHEY and CDR2 as SVGEGT. The CDR3 sequence is 15 residues long.

With respect to this clonotype: A much larger clone lies one base from this, so it may be a read error. The chain combines TRBV27 with TRBJ2-3; D remains ambiguous. The germline CDR1 and CDR2 sequences are MNHEY and SMNVEV (reference sequence). V lost 4 bases and J 14 bases, leaving 19 bases between the germline ends. The CDR3 runs 13 residues. The CDR3 protein is CASSYSPQRPWYF. The CDR3 DNA is TGTGCCAGCAGTTACTCGCCACAACGGCCATGGTATTTT.

This clonotype was seen ten or more times. DNA for the CDR3: TGTGCCAGCAGCTTAGGCACTGAAGCTTTCTTT. Amino acids: CASSLGTEAFF. The chain has TRBV7-6 and TRBJ1-1, with D hard to call. Trimming removed 1 base from V and 4 bases from J, with 1 base in between. Germline assignment: CDR1 SGHVS and CDR2 FNYEAQ. CDR3 length: 11 residues. The full variable domain, completed using reference TRBV7-6 and TRBJ1-1, is GAGVSQSPRYKVTKRGQDVALRCDPISGHVSLYWYRQALGQGPEFLTYFNYEAQQDKSGLPNDRFSAERPEGSISTLTIQRTEQRDSAMYRCASSLGTEAFFGQGTRLTVV.

The genes are TRBV20-1 and TRBJ2-2, with D perhaps matching TRBD1 (5 bases). V was pared by 4 bases and J by 1 base, with 7 bases between. The germline V gene has CDR1 DFQATT and CDR2 SNEGSKA (reference sequence). This CDR3 contains 13 residues. The CDR3 nucleotides are TGCAGTGCTATAAGGGGGAACACCGGGGAGCTGTTTTTT. Translation gives CSAIRGNTGELFF.

This clonotype ranks as medium-sized. V usage is TRBV29-1 and J usage is TRBJ1-2; D is perhaps TRBD1 (5 bases). The CDR3 totals 13 residues. Germline-derived CDR1 and CDR2 are SQVTM and ANQGSEA. V lost 1 base and J lost 5, with 11 bases in between. In DNA, the CDR3 is TGCAGCGTTGAAGTCCCAGGGTTATATGGCTACACCTTC. This sequence encodes CSVEVPGLYGYTF.

Sample share makes this clonotype medium-sized (0.01 to 0.1%). The chain recombines TRBV30 with TRBJ1-3; D might be TRBD1 (6 bases). This CDR3 contains 13 residues. CDR1 GTSNPN and CDR2 SVGIG come from the germline V gene (reference sequence). Trimming removed 1 base at V and 9 bases at J, with 13 bases between. The CDR3 DNA follows: TGTGCCTGGAGTGGGGAGGGACAAAGCACCATATATTTT. It yields the protein CAWSGEGQSTIYF. Full variable domain (rest looked up from reference TRBV30 and TRBJ1-3): SQTIHQWPATLVQPVGSPLSLECTVEGTSNPNLYWYRQAAGRGLQLLFYSVGIGQISSEVPQNLSASRPQDRQFILSSKKLLLSDSGFYLCAWSGEGQSTIYFGEGSWLTVV.

This clonotype was counted between two and nine times. The chain uses TRBV28 and TRBJ2-1; a weak D match, TRBD1 (5 bases). CDR3 length: 16 residues. V dropped 3 bases and J dropped 2 bases, with 14 bases sitting between them. Germline-derived CDR1 and CDR2 are MDHEN and SYDVKM. The CDR3 nucleotides read TGTGCCAGCAGTTTTCTAGACAGACCCACCTACAATGAGCAGTTCTTC. This codes for CASSFLDRPTYNEQFF.

This clonotype is labeled as medium-sized. The rearrangement joins TRBV6-6 to TRBJ2-7, with D perhaps given as TRBD1 or TRBD2 (5 bases each). V was shortened by 2 bases and J by 2 bases, with 10 bases between the two germline ends. The CDR3 contains 14 residues. The germline gives CDR1 MNHNY, CDR2 SVGAGI (reference sequence). The CDR3 DNA follows: TGTGCCAGCAGTTACGGGACGAGGACCTACGAGCAGTACTTC. Residues: CASSYGTRTYEQYF.

V gene TRBV11-2 combines with J gene TRBJ2-7; D may be TRBD2 (6 bases). The germline gives CDR1 SGHAT, CDR2 FQNNGV. V lost 6 bases and J lost 6, with 21 bases in between. The CDR3 totals 15 residues. The CDR3 region is CASRSPGVGYGEQYF. The CDR3 DNA reads TGTGCCAGCAGGTCCCCGGGGGTGGGTTACGGCGAGCAGTACTTC.

This clonotype is categorized as medium-sized. The CDR3 DNA reads TGTGCCAGCAGCTTGGATAACGGGGAGCTGTTTTTT. This codes for CASSLDNGELFF. This chain links TRBV5-6 with TRBJ2-2, with unresolved D. Per germline, CDR1 SGHDT and CDR2 YYEEEE. Trimming pared 0 bases from V and 7 bases from J, leaving 4 bases between. The CDR3 covers 12 residues.

The table lists this clonotype with many counts. CDR3 bases: TGTGCCAGCAAATTTGGGAGTGCAGGGGCCAATCAGCCCCAGCATTTT. This encodes CASKFGSAGANQPQHF. The chain employs TRBV12-3 or TRBV12-4 and TRBJ1-5; tentatively, D is TRBD1 (6 bases). The ends were cut back, 7 bases at V and 3 bases at J, with 19 bases in the middle. The CDR3 spans 16 residues.

This chain links TRBV12-3 or TRBV12-4 with TRBJ1-4; maybe TRBD1 (5 bases). Deletions cut 4 bases from V and 5 bases from J, with 20 bases between. There are 17 residues in the CDR3. CDR3 protein: CASSWAGGGSINEKLFF. The CDR3, as DNA: TGTGCCAGCAGTTGGGCTGGGGGGGGTTCTATCAATGAAAAACTGTTTTTT.

This clonotype showed up just once. A much larger clone sits a single nucleotide away, making a read error possible. The gene calls are TRBV30 and TRBJ1-1, with 8 positions matching TRBD1. This CDR3 contains 14 residues. Germline lookup yields CDR1 GTSNPN and CDR2 SVGIG (reference sequence). The J segment lost 5 bases and the V segment lost 2 bases, leaving 7 bases of the junction unmatched. CDR3 DNA sequence: TGTGCCTGGAGTTCCCGGACAGGGAAGACTGAAGCTTTCTTT. It codes for CAWSSRTGKTEAFF.

The V and J genes are TRBV28 and TRBJ2-7; 10 positions match TRBD2. Per the germline V gene, CDR1 is MDHEN and CDR2 is SYDVKM. Trimming cost V 3 bases and J 3 bases; bases outside gene matches: 5. The CDR3 consists of 15 residues. CDR3 in DNA: TGTGCCAGCAGTTTCGGGACTAGCGATCTCTACGAGCAGTACTTC. This sequence encodes CASSFGTSDLYEQYF.